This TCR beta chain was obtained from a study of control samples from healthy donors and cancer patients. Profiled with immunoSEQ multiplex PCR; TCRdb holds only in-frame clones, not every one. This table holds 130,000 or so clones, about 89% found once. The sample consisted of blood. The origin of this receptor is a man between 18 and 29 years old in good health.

The CDR3 reads CASSFGQGAEVTGELFF. In DNA, the CDR3 is TGTGCCAGCAGCTTTGGACAGGGGGCGGAGGTCACCGGGGAGCTGTTTTTT. This sequence joins TRBV13 and TRBJ2-2; 11 positions match TRBD1. Trimming removed 3 bases from V and 4 bases from J; junction bases left unmatched: 7. The CDR3 runs 17 residues. Per the germline V gene, CDR1 is PRHDT and CDR2 is FYEKMQ (reference sequence). Complete variable domain (other parts from reference TRBV13 and TRBJ2-2): AAGVIQSPRHLIKEKRETATLKCYPIPRHDTVYWYQQGPGQDPQFLISFYEKMQSDKGSIPDRFSAQQFSDYHSELNMSSLELGDSALYFCASSFGQGAEVTGELFFGEGSRLTVL.